This TCR beta chain was sequenced for a study of blood T cell repertoires in COVID-19. There are 16 residues in the CDR3. V lost 0 bases and J lost 2; bases outside the gene matches: 5. Germline lookup yields CDR1 GTSNPN and CDR2 SVGIG (reference sequence). In the authors' methods: Estimated nucleated cell counts came from reference gene primer amplification. Only in-frame clones appear in the TCRdb table, and some are missing; sequencing was by immunoSEQ multiplex PCR. V and J calls and clone size come straight from that table; D and trimming were deduced from the DNA. The data show 65,000 to 90,000 clones, with 65% to 85% seen just once and more than 2% held by the top ten.

Sample: peripheral blood. This receptor was taken from a man older than 75 with active or convalescent COVID-19. The rearrangement links TRBV30 to TRBJ2-7; the match to TRBD1 covers 12 bases. CDR3 coding DNA: TGTGCCTGGAGTGTTTGGGGACAGGGGGCTCCCTACGAGCAGTACTTC. Its protein product is CAWSVWGQGAPYEQYF.